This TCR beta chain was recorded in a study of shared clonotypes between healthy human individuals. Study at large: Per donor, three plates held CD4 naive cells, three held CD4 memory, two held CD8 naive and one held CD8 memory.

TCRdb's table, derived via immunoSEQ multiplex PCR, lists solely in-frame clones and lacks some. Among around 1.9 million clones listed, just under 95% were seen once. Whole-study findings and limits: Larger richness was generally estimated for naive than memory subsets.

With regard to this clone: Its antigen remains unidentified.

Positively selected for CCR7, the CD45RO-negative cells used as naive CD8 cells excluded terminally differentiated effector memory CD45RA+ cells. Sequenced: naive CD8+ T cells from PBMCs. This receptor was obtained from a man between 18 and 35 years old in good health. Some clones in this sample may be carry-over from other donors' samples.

The CDR3 protein is CASSLVGGAGNTIYF. The CDR3 coding sequence is TGTGCCAGCAGCTTAGTGGGGGGGGCTGGAAACACCATATATTTT. This chain connects TRBV7-8 to TRBJ1-3, with D maybe TRBD1 (5 bases). The CDR3 has 15 amino acids. Germline CDR1 and CDR2: SGHVS and FQNEAQ. Trimming pared 1 base from V and 2 bases from J, leaving 9 bases between.